These T cell receptor beta chains were read from a single sample in a study of low-dose radiotherapy and immunotherapy resistance in tumors. In TCRdb, the reads were re-called with MiXCR into one record per CDR3 protein. The sample has around 69,000 distinct CDR3 sequences, roughly 30% seen once. Specimen: PBMCs, collected before treatment. These receptor sequences come from a female donor with ovarian cancer. Both conserved end residues are part of each CDR3. The D gene is left open where the match is weak. Where a row states a size, it is once, few, many or the class of an expanded clone; other rows omit it.

d_call: TRBD1
v_call: TRBV5-1
j_call: TRBJ2-7
clone_size: -
cdr3_aa: CASSLARGTGEGEQYF
cdr3_nt: TGCGCCAGCAGCTTGGCCAGAGGGACAGGGGAAGGGGAGCAGTACTTC

d_call: TRBD2
v_call: TRBV7-3
j_call: TRBJ2-3
clone_size: few
cdr3_aa: CASSLDSGGAGDTQYF
cdr3_nt: TGTGCCAGCAGCTTGGATAGCGGGGGGGCCGGAGATACGCAGTATTTT

d_call: -
v_call: TRBV27
j_call: TRBJ2-1
clone_size: -
cdr3_aa: CASSLRGDEQFF
cdr3_nt: TGTGCCAGCAGTTTAAGGGGCGATGAGCAGTTCTTC

d_call: -
v_call: TRBV7-2
j_call: TRBJ1-1
clone_size: many
cdr3_aa: CASSLFGRTNTEAFF
cdr3_nt: TGTGCCAGCAGCTTATTTGGACGGACTAACACTGAAGCTTTCTTT

d_call: -
v_call: TRBV6-2/TRBV6-3
j_call: TRBJ2-7
clone_size: many
cdr3_aa: CASSVTLVSYEQYF
cdr3_nt: TGTGCCAGCAGTGTAACACTGGTCTCCTACGAGCAGTACTTC

d_call: -
v_call: TRBV19
j_call: TRBJ1-1
clone_size: many
cdr3_aa: CASRYTGLKTEAFF
cdr3_nt: TGTGCCAGTAGGTACACGGGCCTAAAAACTGAAGCTTTCTTT

d_call: -
v_call: TRBV28
j_call: TRBJ2-2
clone_size: many
cdr3_aa: CASSLNGELFF
cdr3_nt: TGTGCCAGCAGTTTGAACGGGGAGCTGTTTTTT

d_call: TRBD2
v_call: TRBV7-2
j_call: TRBJ2-1
clone_size: -
cdr3_aa: CASSPWRVTSAYNEQFF
cdr3_nt: TGTGCCAGCAGCCCCTGGAGGGTGACTAGCGCCTACAATGAGCAGTTCTTC

d_call: -
v_call: TRBV5-6
j_call: TRBJ1-1
clone_size: many
cdr3_aa: CASSPGGGQAFF
cdr3_nt: TGTGCCAGCAGCCCGGGTGGGGGGCAAGCTTTCTTT

d_call: -
v_call: TRBV10-3
j_call: TRBJ2-3
clone_size: many
cdr3_aa: CAISAGEGDTQYF
cdr3_nt: TGTGCCATCAGTGCCGGCGAAGGAGATACGCAGTATTTT

d_call: -
v_call: TRBV28
j_call: TRBJ2-1
clone_size: few
cdr3_aa: CASSPLGQRKDNEQFF
cdr3_nt: TGTGCCAGCAGTCCGCTCGGCCAGCGAAAAGACAATGAGCAGTTCTTC

d_call: TRBD2
v_call: TRBV20-1
j_call: TRBJ2-5
clone_size: -
cdr3_aa: CSARDYRLAGGQQETQYF
cdr3_nt: TGCAGTGCTAGAGATTACCGACTAGCGGGAGGACAACAAGAGACCCAGTACTTC

d_call: TRBD1
v_call: TRBV9
j_call: TRBJ2-7
clone_size: many
cdr3_aa: CASSFTGDYEQYF
cdr3_nt: TGTGCCAGTAGCTTTACAGGGGATTACGAGCAGTACTTC

d_call: TRBD2
v_call: TRBV12-3/TRBV12-4
j_call: TRBJ2-7
clone_size: -
cdr3_aa: CASSSTSGSSYEQYF
cdr3_nt: TGTGCCAGCAGTTCCACTAGCGGGAGTAGTTACGAGCAGTACTTC

d_call: -
v_call: TRBV6-2/TRBV6-3
j_call: TRBJ2-2
clone_size: -
cdr3_aa: CASSELRITGELFF
cdr3_nt: TGTGCCAGCAGTGAACTCAGAATCACCGGGGAGCTGTTTTTT

d_call: -
v_call: TRBV11-2
j_call: TRBJ1-1
clone_size: -
cdr3_aa: CASRATAGTEAFF
cdr3_nt: TGTGCCAGCAGGGCGACTGCGGGCACTGAAGCTTTCTTT

d_call: TRBD1
v_call: TRBV4-2
j_call: TRBJ1-2
clone_size: many
cdr3_aa: CASSQAWDSYGYTF
cdr3_nt: TGTGCCAGCAGCCAGGCTTGGGACAGCTATGGCTACACCTTC

d_call: -
v_call: TRBV29-1
j_call: TRBJ1-1
clone_size: many
cdr3_aa: CSARDIMNTEAFF
cdr3_nt: TGCAGCGCCCGAGACATTATGAACACTGAAGCTTTCTTT

d_call: TRBD2
v_call: TRBV11-1
j_call: TRBJ2-1
clone_size: many
cdr3_aa: CASSAGTSGDAQQFF
cdr3_nt: TGTGCCAGCAGCGCCGGGACTAGCGGGGACGCGCAGCAGTTCTTC

d_call: -
v_call: TRBV5-5
j_call: TRBJ2-5
clone_size: -
cdr3_aa: CASTQTGGRYQETQYF
cdr3_nt: TGTGCCAGCACCCAGACGGGGGGCAGGTACCAAGAGACCCAGTACTTC

d_call: TRBD1
v_call: TRBV4-1
j_call: TRBJ2-7
clone_size: few
cdr3_aa: CASSQAGTGAYEQYF
cdr3_nt: TGTGCCAGCAGCCAAGCCGGGACAGGGGCCTACGAGCAGTACTTC

d_call: -
v_call: TRBV7-2
j_call: TRBJ2-1
clone_size: many
cdr3_aa: CASSSLFRRLNEQFF
cdr3_nt: TGTGCCAGCAGCTCCCTCTTCCGGAGGCTGAATGAGCAGTTCTTC

d_call: TRBD1
v_call: TRBV7-2
j_call: TRBJ2-2
clone_size: many
cdr3_aa: CASTSRGTGSGTGELFF
cdr3_nt: TGTGCCAGCACCTCAAGGGGGACAGGGTCGGGCACCGGGGAGCTGTTTTTT

d_call: TRBD2
v_call: TRBV29-1
j_call: TRBJ2-3
clone_size: many
cdr3_aa: CSVHGGAGTDTQYF
cdr3_nt: TGCAGCGTTCATGGGGGAGCGGGGACAGATACGCAGTATTTT

d_call: TRBD2
v_call: TRBV3-1
j_call: TRBJ2-3
clone_size: -
cdr3_aa: CASTQRAGATDTQYF
cdr3_nt: TGTGCCAGCACCCAGAGGGCGGGAGCTACAGATACGCAGTATTTT

d_call: -
v_call: TRBV29-1
j_call: TRBJ2-3
clone_size: many
cdr3_aa: CSVVRADFTDTQYF
cdr3_nt: TGCAGCGTTGTCAGGGCGGATTTTACAGATACGCAGTATTTT

d_call: -
v_call: TRBV6-6
j_call: TRBJ2-7
clone_size: many
cdr3_aa: CASSYTGRTYEQYF
cdr3_nt: TGTGCCAGCAGTTATACCGGGAGAACCTACGAGCAGTACTTC

d_call: -
v_call: TRBV5-6
j_call: TRBJ1-2
clone_size: many
cdr3_aa: CASSLNSPGYTF
cdr3_nt: TGTGCCAGCAGCTTGAACAGTCCTGGCTACACCTTC

d_call: -
v_call: TRBV20-1
j_call: TRBJ2-3
clone_size: many
cdr3_aa: CSASPGADTQYF
cdr3_nt: TGCAGTGCTAGTCCTGGTGCGGATACGCAGTATTTT

d_call: TRBD2
v_call: TRBV27
j_call: TRBJ2-3
clone_size: many
cdr3_aa: CASSPRIPAGGKDTQYF
cdr3_nt: TGTGCCAGCAGTCCCCGGATACCAGCGGGAGGCAAAGATACGCAGTATTTT

d_call: -
v_call: TRBV21-1
j_call: TRBJ1-1
clone_size: few
cdr3_aa: CARKGERDTEAFF
cdr3_nt: TGTGCCAGGAAAGGGGAGAGGGACACTGAAGCTTTCTTT

d_call: -
v_call: TRBV29-1
j_call: TRBJ2-7
clone_size: -
cdr3_aa: CSVEDSPRGARYF
cdr3_nt: TGCAGCGTTGAAGATAGTCCGAGGGGGGCGCGGTACTTC

d_call: -
v_call: TRBV24-1
j_call: TRBJ2-6
clone_size: many
cdr3_aa: CATSERRASGANVLTF
cdr3_nt: TGTGCCACCAGTGAGCGCAGGGCCTCTGGGGCCAACGTCCTGACTTTC

d_call: TRBD1
v_call: TRBV4-1
j_call: TRBJ1-4
clone_size: -
cdr3_aa: CASSQGQVLSNEKLFF
cdr3_nt: TGCGCCAGTAGCCAGGGACAGGTCCTCTCTAATGAAAAACTGTTTTTT

d_call: -
v_call: TRBV5-1
j_call: TRBJ2-1
clone_size: -
cdr3_aa: CASSLTDGYNEQFF
cdr3_nt: TGCGCCAGCAGCTTGACCGACGGCTACAATGAGCAGTTCTTC

d_call: TRBD1
v_call: TRBV12-3/TRBV12-4
j_call: TRBJ2-1
clone_size: many
cdr3_aa: CASSLGQGGYNEQFF
cdr3_nt: TGTGCCAGCAGTCTCGGACAGGGTGGCTACAATGAGCAGTTCTTC

d_call: TRBD2
v_call: TRBV6-6
j_call: TRBJ2-1
clone_size: many
cdr3_aa: CASSLGLAKEQFF
cdr3_nt: TGTGCCAGCAGTCTGGGACTAGCGAAAGAGCAGTTCTTC

d_call: -
v_call: TRBV7-8
j_call: TRBJ2-1
clone_size: -
cdr3_aa: CASSHRGGIGNEQFF
cdr3_nt: TGTGCCAGCAGTCATAGGGGGGGAATCGGGAATGAGCAGTTCTTC

d_call: TRBD2
v_call: TRBV7-6
j_call: TRBJ2-3
clone_size: many
cdr3_aa: CASSLTSGTSGGSRTDTQYF
cdr3_nt: TGTGCCAGCAGCCTCACCTCCGGGACTAGCGGGGGGTCACGCACAGATACGCAGTATTTT

d_call: TRBD2
v_call: TRBV28
j_call: TRBJ2-1
clone_size: few
cdr3_aa: CASSQGLAYINEQFF
cdr3_nt: TGTGCCAGCAGCCAGGGACTAGCTTACATCAATGAGCAGTTCTTC

d_call: -
v_call: TRBV5-1
j_call: TRBJ2-1
clone_size: many
cdr3_aa: CASSWNTEQFF
cdr3_nt: TGCGCCAGCAGCTGGAATACTGAGCAGTTCTTC